These T cell receptor beta chains were read from a single sample in a study of blood T cell repertoires in COVID-19. The protocol was immunoSEQ multiplex PCR, while the TCRdb copy is restricted to in-frame clones and leaves out a portion. The sample shows over 250,000 clones, over 65% of them seen only once. The specimen was peripheral blood. Every receptor here comes from an elderly woman with acute or convalescent COVID-19. The CDR3 runs from the conserved cysteine through the conserved F or W. The order of the fields is clone size, J gene, D gene, V gene, CDR3 protein, CDR3 DNA. The D gene is left open where the match is weak. Expanded clones are given a class, and other clones once, few, many or no size at all.

NA | TRBJ1-2 | TRBD1 | TRBV7-2 | CASSLATGSGYTF | TGTGCCAGCAGCTTAGCGACAGGGAGTGGCTACACCTTC
NA | TRBJ2-2 | TRBD1 | TRBV6-6 | CASTLVRGQVTGELFF | TGTGCCAGCACCCTAGTCAGGGGGCAGGTAACCGGGGAGCTGTTTTTT
NA | TRBJ1-1 | NA | TRBV18 | CASSLGRGAEAFF | TGTGCCAGCTCACTGGGTAGGGGCGCTGAAGCTTTCTTT
once | TRBJ2-5 | TRBD2 | TRBV2 | CASRGLAGEGETQYF | TGTGCCAGCAGAGGACTAGCGGGGGAGGGAGAGACCCAGTACTTC
NA | TRBJ2-5 | TRBD1 | TRBV6-6 | CASRGTGQETQYF | TGTGCCAGCAGGGGGACAGGGCAAGAGACCCAGTACTTC
few | TRBJ1-2 | NA | TRBV6-5 | CASRSANYGYTF | TGTGCCAGCAGATCGGCTAACTATGGCTACACCTTC
NA | TRBJ2-2 | NA | TRBV7-7 | CASSLTDTGELFF | TGTGCCAGCAGCTTAACGGACACCGGGGAGCTGTTTTTT
NA | TRBJ2-1 | NA | TRBV20-1 | CSAIDLTSYNEQFF | TGCAGTGCTATTGATCTAACCTCCTACAATGAGCAGTTCTTC
few | TRBJ2-6 | NA | TRBV19 | CASRLGQPSGANVLTF | TGTGCCAGTAGGTTGGGGCAACCCTCTGGGGCCAACGTCCTGACTTTC
NA | TRBJ2-7 | TRBD1 | TRBV6-5 | CASRSDRVHEQYF | TGTGCCAGCAGATCCGACAGGGTGCACGAGCAGTACTTC
NA | TRBJ1-1 | NA | TRBV5-4 | CASSLSGGAREAFF | TGTGCCAGCAGCTTGTCGGGGGGGGCGAGGGAAGCTTTCTTT
once | TRBJ1-1 | NA | TRBV18 | CASSLNGRGTEAFF | TGTGCCAGCTCACTGAATGGGAGGGGCACTGAAGCTTTCTTT
NA | TRBJ2-7 | TRBD2 | TRBV6-2/TRBV6-3 | CASSFGGALSAYEQYF | TGTGCCAGCAGTTTCGGGGGGGCCCTCTCTGCCTACGAGCAGTACTTC
NA | TRBJ1-5 | NA | TRBV28 | CASSLSLPGAQPQHF | TGTGCCAGCAGTTTAAGTCTGCCAGGGGCTCAGCCCCAGCATTTT
NA | TRBJ1-2 | TRBD1 | TRBV5-8 | CASSLAGTGKNYGYTF | TGTGCCAGCAGCTTGGCCGGGACAGGGAAGAACTATGGCTACACCTTC
NA | TRBJ2-7 | TRBD1 | TRBV23-1 | CASSPQLPDRGRIHEQYF | TGCGCCAGCAGTCCTCAACTGCCCGACAGGGGGCGAATCCACGAGCAGTACTTC
NA | TRBJ1-1 | NA | TRBV18 | CASSPKSRLDSNTEAFF | TGTGCCAGCTCACCAAAGTCAAGGCTCGACTCGAACACTGAAGCTTTCTTT
NA | TRBJ2-5 | NA | TRBV19 | CASSMQQETQYF | TGTGCCAGTAGTATGCAGCAAGAGACCCAGTACTTC
NA | TRBJ2-7 | TRBD2 | TRBV5-1 | CASSPSGSGEEQYF | TGCGCCAGCAGCCCCAGCGGGAGTGGAGAGGAGCAGTACTTC
once | TRBJ2-7 | TRBD1 | TRBV6-2/TRBV6-3 | CASSPSQGAWYEQYF | TGTGCCAGCAGCCCCTCCCAGGGGGCTTGGTACGAGCAGTACTTC
NA | TRBJ2-3 | TRBD2 | TRBV19 | CASTDRGGTDTQYF | TGTGCCAGTACCGACCGGGGGGGCACAGATACGCAGTATTTT
NA | TRBJ1-1 | TRBD1 | TRBV5-1 | CASRGGTGDLNTEAFF | TGCGCCAGCAGGGGCGGGACAGGGGACTTGAACACTGAAGCTTTCTTT
few | TRBJ1-2 | NA | TRBV5-1 | CASSLEQGSIWGYTF | TGCGCCAGCAGCTTGGAACAGGGAAGTATATGGGGCTACACCTTC
NA | TRBJ1-1 | NA | TRBV20-1 | CRAGGNTEAFF | TGCAGGGCGGGGGGGAACACTGAAGCTTTCTTT
NA | TRBJ1-1 | NA | TRBV3-1/TRBV3-2 | CASSQQIGATEAFF | TGTGCCAGCAGCCAACAAATAGGGGCCACTGAAGCTTTCTTT
NA | TRBJ2-7 | NA | TRBV12-3/TRBV12-4 | CASSLGSTYEQYF | TGTGCCAGCAGTTTGGGCAGTACCTACGAGCAGTACTTC
NA | TRBJ2-5 | TRBD1 | TRBV18 | CASSRDRAEGQETQYF | TGTGCCAGCTCACGCGACAGGGCTGAGGGTCAAGAGACCCAGTACTTC
NA | TRBJ2-5 | TRBD2 | TRBV30 | CAWSVGLARETQYF | TGTGCCTGGAGTGTAGGACTAGCGAGGGAGACCCAGTACTTC
many | TRBJ1-2 | NA | TRBV29-1 | CSVEVRGGFGYTF | TGCAGCGTTGAAGTTAGGGGGGGGTTTGGCTACACCTTC
NA | TRBJ1-2 | TRBD1 | TRBV6-5 | CASRNTGGYGYTF | TGTGCCAGCAGAAACACAGGGGGCTATGGCTACACCTTC
NA | TRBJ1-1 | NA | TRBV7-2 | CASSLDGMIAEAFF | TGTGCCAGCAGCTTAGACGGGATGATCGCTGAAGCTTTCTTT
NA | TRBJ2-3 | NA | TRBV23-1 | CASSQSFVRGKCNDADTQYF | TGCGCCAGCAGTCAATCGTTCGTCCGGGGGAAGTGTAATGATGCAGATACGCAGTATTTT
NA | TRBJ2-1 | TRBD2 | TRBV10-3 | CAINTLAGENEQFF | TGTGCCATCAATACACTAGCGGGTGAGAATGAGCAGTTCTTC
NA | TRBJ2-1 | NA | TRBV11-3 | CASSLDGTGSEQFF | TGTGCCAGCAGCTTAGATGGTACCGGGAGTGAGCAGTTCTTC
NA | TRBJ2-2 | TRBD2 | TRBV7-7 | CASSEGLAGTGELFF | TGTGCCAGCAGCGAGGGACTAGCCGGCACCGGGGAGCTGTTTTTT
NA | TRBJ2-7 | NA | TRBV6-2/TRBV6-3 | CASSPTDIYEQYF | TGTGCCAGCAGTCCGACAGATATTTACGAGCAGTACTTC
few | TRBJ1-6 | NA | TRBV9 | CASSVEGLNSPLHF | TGTGCCAGCAGCGTGGAGGGACTCAATTCACCCCTCCACTTT
NA | TRBJ2-2 | NA | TRBV6-1 | CASRPTPTGELFF | TGTGCCAGCAGACCGACACCCACCGGGGAGCTGTTTTTT
NA | TRBJ1-3 | TRBD1 | TRBV18 | CASSPGTVGNTIYF | TGTGCCAGCTCACCCGGGACAGTTGGAAACACCATATATTTT
NA | TRBJ1-1 | NA | TRBV7-9 | CASSPQIGNTEAFF | TGTGCCAGCAGCCCCCAAATCGGGAACACTGAAGCTTTCTTT
NA | TRBJ1-2 | NA | TRBV19 | CASSPPGKGGYTF | TGTGCCAGTAGTCCCCCCGGGAAGGGTGGCTACACCTTC
NA | TRBJ1-1 | NA | TRBV7-2 | CASSLYGMGGTEAFF | TGTGCCAGCAGCTTATACGGAATGGGGGGCACTGAAGCTTTCTTT
NA | TRBJ1-1 | NA | TRBV6-5 | CASSLQGFTEAFF | TGTGCCAGCAGCCTCCAGGGATTCACTGAAGCTTTCTTT
once | TRBJ1-2 | NA | TRBV19 | CASSPVGALGYGYTF | TGTGCCAGTAGCCCAGTGGGGGCCCTGGGCTATGGCTACACCTTC
NA | TRBJ2-1 | TRBD2 | TRBV7-9 | CASIATSGSSYNEQFF | TGTGCCAGCATCGCGACTAGCGGGAGCTCCTACAATGAGCAGTTCTTC
NA | TRBJ2-3 | TRBD2 | TRBV6-6 | CASSYPRGVTDTQYF | TGTGCCAGCAGTTACCCCCGGGGGGTCACAGATACGCAGTATTTT
NA | TRBJ1-1 | TRBD1 | TRBV7-8 | CASSRDRNTEAFF | TGTGCCAGCAGCCGGGACAGAAACACTGAAGCTTTCTTT
NA | TRBJ1-1 | TRBD1 | TRBV2 | CASSVQGAVEAFF | TGTGCCAGCAGTGTACAGGGGGCAGTTGAAGCTTTCTTT
NA | TRBJ2-1 | NA | TRBV6-5 | CASRPTGSNEQFF | TGTGCCAGCAGACCGACAGGTTCGAATGAGCAGTTCTTC
NA | TRBJ2-5 | NA | TRBV5-1 | CASSLGTSGQETQYF | TGCGCCAGCAGCTTGGGTACATCAGGGCAAGAGACCCAGTACTTC
NA | TRBJ2-1 | NA | TRBV4-1 | CASSQPPGTYNEQFF | TGCGCCAGCAGCCAACCTCCAGGCACCTACAATGAGCAGTTCTTC
NA | TRBJ1-4 | TRBD1 | TRBV7-9 | CASNVQGTNEKLFF | TGTGCCAGCAACGTACAGGGGACTAATGAAAAACTGTTTTTT
NA | TRBJ1-4 | NA | TRBV18 | CASSPGADREKLFF | TGTGCCAGCTCACCAGGGGCCGACAGGGAAAAACTGTTTTTT
NA | TRBJ2-3 | TRBD2 | TRBV5-4 | CASSFPAGGGSDTQYF | TGTGCCAGCAGCTTTCCGGCTGGCGGGGGGTCAGATACGCAGTATTTT
few | TRBJ2-3 | TRBD2 | TRBV7-9 | CASTRGGTTDTQYF | TGTGCCAGCACCCGGGGGGGCACCACAGATACGCAGTATTTT
NA | TRBJ1-5 | NA | TRBV30 | CAWSATGSGQPQHF | TGTGCCTGGAGTGCCACAGGGTCCGGTCAGCCCCAGCATTTT
NA | TRBJ2-4 | NA | TRBV6-5 | CASSYSQALAKNIQYF | TGTGCCAGCAGTTATTCACAGGCGTTAGCCAAAAACATTCAGTACTTC